The clone carrying this T cell receptor (beta chain) was observed many times. Assembly of TCR beta libraries relied on iRepertoire HTBI primers together with Arm-PCR of CDR3 regions. From the multiplex PCR reads, TCRdb called clonotypes with MiXCR, one entry per CDR3 protein. The repertoire holds some 350,000 distinct CDR3 sequences, with roughly 17% as singletons. The sample belongs to a study of regulatory T cells in long-lasting Graves disease. Time point of the sample: newly diagnosed GD, antithyroid drugs for less than 3 months. PBMC RNA served as the TCR library source. Approximately 9.9-milliliter peripheral blood samples went into EDTA tubes. The CDR3 loop spans 13 amino acids. V dropped 3 bases and J dropped 4 bases, with 9 bases sitting between them. The germline CDR1 and CDR2 sequences are SEHNR and FQNEAQ (reference sequence). The data were also submitted as part of a second study, on T cells in Graves' hyperthyroidism and ophthalmopathy.

V and J are TRBV7-9 and TRBJ1-1, with D hard to call. The sample in question was peripheral blood mononuclear cells (PBMCs), obtained at new diagnosis, from a patient treated with antithyroid drugs. This TCR was sampled from a woman aged 18 to 35 with Graves disease. CDR3: CASSFQSPTEAFF. The CDR3 DNA follows: TGTGCCAGCAGCTTTCAGTCGCCCACTGAAGCTTTCTTT.